This T cell receptor (beta chain) derives from a study of shared clonotypes between healthy human individuals. Study-wide results and caveats: Lower generation probabilities were found for non-shared clonotypes than for those shared by all four donors. Sharing across a few donors was seen in 4% to 6.5% of naive CD4 clonotypes.

The CDR3 is 13 amino acids. Germline V gene lookup returns CDR1 SGDLS and CDR2 YYNGEE. V lost 0 bases, J lost 2 bases, and 5 bases lay in between. Produced via immunoSEQ multiplex PCR; TCRdb's table is partial and in-frame only. The data show over 950,000 clones, 70% to 80% seen once. Of note for this clone: Antigen: not known. The same CDR3 can be traced to other DNA sequences in this sample.

The receptor was derived from a young man in good health. Some clones in this sample may be carry-over from other donors' samples. Sequenced input: memory CD4+ T cells from PBMCs. Regarding subset: CD45RA-negative fraction. This chain uses TRBV9 with TRBJ2-5; D not certain. The CDR3 sequence is CASSVGQQETQYF. The CDR3 coding sequence is TGTGCCAGCAGCGTAGGGCAGCAAGAGACCCAGTACTTC.